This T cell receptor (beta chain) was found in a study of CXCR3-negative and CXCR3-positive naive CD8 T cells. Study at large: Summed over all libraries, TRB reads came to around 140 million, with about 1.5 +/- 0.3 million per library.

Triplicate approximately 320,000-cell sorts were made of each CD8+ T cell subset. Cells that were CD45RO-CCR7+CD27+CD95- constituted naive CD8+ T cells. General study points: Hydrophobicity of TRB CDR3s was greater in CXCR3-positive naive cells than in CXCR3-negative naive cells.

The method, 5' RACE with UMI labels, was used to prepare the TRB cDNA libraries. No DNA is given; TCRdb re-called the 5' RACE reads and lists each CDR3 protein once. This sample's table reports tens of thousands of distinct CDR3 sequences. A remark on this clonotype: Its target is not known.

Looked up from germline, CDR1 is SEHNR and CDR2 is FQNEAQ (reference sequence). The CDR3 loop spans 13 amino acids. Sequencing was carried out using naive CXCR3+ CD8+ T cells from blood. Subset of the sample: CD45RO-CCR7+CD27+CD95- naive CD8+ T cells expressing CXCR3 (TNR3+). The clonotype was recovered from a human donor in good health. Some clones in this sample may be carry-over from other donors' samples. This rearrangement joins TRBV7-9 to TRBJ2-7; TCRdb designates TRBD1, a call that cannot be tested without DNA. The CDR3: CASRLQGTYEQYF.